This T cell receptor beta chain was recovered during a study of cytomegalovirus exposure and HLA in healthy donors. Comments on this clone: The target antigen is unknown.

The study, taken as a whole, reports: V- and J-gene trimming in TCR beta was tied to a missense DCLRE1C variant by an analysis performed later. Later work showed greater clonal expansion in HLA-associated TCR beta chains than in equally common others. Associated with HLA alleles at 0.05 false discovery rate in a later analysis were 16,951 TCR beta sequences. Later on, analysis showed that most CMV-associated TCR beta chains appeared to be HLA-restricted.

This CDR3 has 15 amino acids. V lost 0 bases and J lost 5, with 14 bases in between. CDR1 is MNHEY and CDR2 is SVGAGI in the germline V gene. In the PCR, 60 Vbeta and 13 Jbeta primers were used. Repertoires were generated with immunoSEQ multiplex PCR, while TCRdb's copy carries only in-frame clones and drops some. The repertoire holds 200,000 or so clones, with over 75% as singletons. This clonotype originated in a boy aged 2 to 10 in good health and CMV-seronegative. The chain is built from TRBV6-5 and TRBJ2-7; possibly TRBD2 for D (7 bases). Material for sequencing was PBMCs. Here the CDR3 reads CASSYSGGAINEQYF. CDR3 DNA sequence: TGTGCCAGCAGTTACTCGGGGGGGGCTATAAACGAGCAGTACTTC.